This T cell receptor beta chain is drawn from a study of shared clonotypes between healthy human individuals (TCRdb year 2020). Describing the broader study: A few men and a couple of women, aged 18 to 49 years, made up the cohort. Different laboratories and diverse techniques were used to prepare libraries and sequence TCR repertoires, to increase sequencing depth and limit assay-specific biases. To estimate repertoire size and how much clonotype sharing occurs between individuals, the study deeply sequenced the blood TCR repertoires of roughly 5 healthy adults. Between about 0.9 and 8.9 billion PBMCs per donor were obtained by leukapheresis. For each donor, CD4 naive and CD4 memory were each given three plates, CD8 naive was given two plates, and CD8 memory was given one plate. The study at large found these results: Across four donors, around 5% of naive CD4, around 3.3% of naive CD8, under 2.5% of memory CD4, and approximately 0.4% of memory CD8 clonotypes were shared. Based on pairwise subsampling, the degree of clonotype sharing among donors was expected to be affected by sequencing depth. Because the study included only a small number of donors, the genetic and exposure-history diversity represented was limited. Sampling was limited to blood, and TCR repertoires in tissue likely differ from TCR repertoires in blood. Rarefaction of sorted-subset datasets indicated incomplete sequencing despite the large sequencing depth. Compared with non-shared clonotypes, the clonotypes found in all four sorted-subset donors had higher generation probabilities. Larger estimated clonotype richness was generally found for naive subsets than for memory subsets.

For the CD8 naive samples, CD45RO-negative cells were positively selected for CCR7, yielding a CD45RA+CCR7+ population from which TemRA cells were excluded. Donors were healthy HIV-negative adults with no recently reported acute infections or vaccinations. Every donor was a Caucasian adult living in Nashville, Tennessee, USA. Blood was collected by leukapheresis, and PBMCs were isolated by Ficoll-Histopaque density gradient centrifugation and then cryopreserved in liquid nitrogen vapor phase. Analytical flow cytometry was used to check the purity and quantity of each magnetically sorted T cell population. Each sorted fraction had its genomic DNA isolated and then quantified by UV absorbance on a Nanodrop 2000c. Worth noting for this clone: The specificity of this receptor is unknown. Base qualities are not recorded, but no much larger clone differs from it by a single base.

A distance of 19 bases separates the germline ends of V and J, which lose 6 bases and 5 bases respectively. Based on the germline V gene (reference sequence), the CDR1 and CDR2 sequences are SEHNR and FQNEAQ. Inclusive of the bounding cysteine and phenylalanine, the CDR3 is 15 residues long. The CDR3 DNA has 45 bases and is translated from base 1. Using the deep immunoSEQ assay, TCR CDR3 regions were amplified from genomic DNA by multiplex PCR. Extracted genomic DNA from each cell subset was distributed evenly across all wells of several immunoSEQ 96-well plates, and each plate was treated as a replicate. For sorted subsets, about 0.2 ug genomic DNA, equal to 30,000 to 35,000 T cell genomes, was loaded into each replicate PCR. The purified libraries were quantified using a Qubit 3.0 fluorometer, sized with a Bioanalyzer 2100, and then quantified again using the KAPA Library Quantification kit. Every immunoSEQ 96-well plate was sequenced on a separate single-read 150-cycle Illumina NextSeq 550 flow cell. Under the source paper's analysis protocol: Because only junctional sequences without quality scores were contained in the immunoSEQ output, filtering matching that applied to full-length reads could not be performed. Sequences were annotated with PyIR, a Python wrapper for IgBLAST v1.9, and V/J genes and CDR3 were assigned using IMGT germline references. Any read was removed if the V/J assignment was weak (E-value above 1e-6), the CDR3 was missing, or the read contained stop codons, out-of-frame junctions, or ambiguous translated residues. V3J clonotypes were defined as sequences sharing the same inferred V gene, J gene, and CDR3 amino acid sequence. The percentage overlap between two repertoires was calculated by dividing the number of shared unique clonotypes by the size of the smaller repertoire. Richness of each repertoire was evaluated using RTK rarefaction, the Chao1 estimator, and Recon v2.1 estimates of unobserved clonotypes. For all TCRbeta clonotypes obtained by the gDNA method from four donors, generation probabilities were computed with OLGA. The immuneACCESS repertoire file appears here via TCRdb, limited to in-frame rearrangements. These files lack a portion of the clones; in checked studies, under half of the deficit traces to unresolved V genes, and the cause of the others is not known. The V and J calls and the clone size are those of that table, but D and trimming were determined from the DNA. This sample holds about 1,800,000 clones; over 85% were observed only once. Approximately 1.2% of the sample comes from the top ten.

Here the chain combines TRBV7-9 and TRBJ2-5, with the D gene too uncertain to name. Sequenced: naive CD8+ T cells sorted from blood. The sample's cell subset or site label, decoded: CD45RA+CCR7+. This TCR was recovered from a man between 18 and 35 years old in good health. CDR3 loop: CASRSGLQTPETQYF. At the DNA level, the sequence is TGTGCCAGCAGATCCGGGTTACAGACGCCGGAGACCCAGTACTTC.